Sequencing of this TCR beta chain was carried out in a study of blood T cell repertoires in COVID-19. Whole-study context: The United States, Italy and Spain provided the acute and convalescent COVID-19 samples. The cDNA or gDNA used as material had been derived from T cells, B-cell-depleted T cells, or PBMCs.

Germline V CDR1 and CDR2: SGHTS, YDEGEE. V shed 2 bases and J shed 2 bases, with 19 bases lying between them. The CDR3 has 17 amino acids. Source study methods: For nucleated cells, counts were estimated from reference gene primer amplification. Sequencing was performed with immunoSEQ multiplex PCR; in TCRdb, only in-frame clones are kept and a portion is missing. The DNA gave D and trimming, while V, J and clone size come from that table. The sample shows over 200,000 clones, 88% of them seen only once. The sequenced material came from peripheral blood. The clonotype was recovered from a man aged 55-75 years who had recovered from COVID-19. V usage is TRBV5-8 and J usage is TRBJ2-5, with a tentative D call TRBD1 (6 bases). The CDR3: CASSFLGTSYRQETQYF. In DNA, the CDR3 is TGTGCCAGCAGCTTCTTGGGGACAAGCTACCGACAAGAGACCCAGTACTTC. Full variable domain (rest looked up from reference TRBV5-8 and TRBJ2-5): EAGVTQSPTHLIKTRGQQATLRCSPISGHTSVYWYQQALGLGLQFLLWYDEGEERNRGNFPPRFSGRQFPNYSSELNVNALELEDSALYLCASSFLGTSYRQETQYFGPGTRLLVL.